The 32 T cell receptor beta chains below all came from one sample that was sequenced in a study of blood T cell repertoires in COVID-19. Produced via immunoSEQ multiplex PCR; TCRdb's table is partial and in-frame only. The profile shows around 46,000 clones, 80% to 90% of them singletons. Sequencing used peripheral blood. The receptor set was obtained from a woman of 80 years or more with COVID-19, enrolled during active disease.

The V call is TRBV18, the J call TRBJ2-7; tentatively, D is TRBD1 (5 bases). Germline CDR1 reads KGHSH; CDR2 reads LQKENI. This CDR3 region has 14 residues. V lost 3 bases and J 5 bases, leaving 14 bases between the germline ends. The CDR3 here is CASSPSGRTNEQYF. The CDR3 coding sequence is TGTGCCAGCTCACCCTCCGGACGGACAAACGAGCAGTACTTC.

This rearrangement joins TRBV18 to TRBJ1-5, with D hard to call. V was cut by 3 bases and J by 4 bases, with 10 bases left in between. Germline V gene sequence: CDR1 KGHSH, CDR2 LQKENI. This CDR3 has 14 amino acids. In DNA, the CDR3 is TGTGCCAGCTCACCTACGAGTCGGAATCAGCCCCAGCATTTT. Protein sequence: CASSPTSRNQPQHF. The full variable domain, rest sourced from reference TRBV18 and TRBJ1-5, is NAGVMQNPRHLVRRRGQEARLRCSPMKGHSHVYWYRQLPEEGLKFMVYLQKENIIDESGMPKERFSAEFPKEGPSILRIQQVVRGDSAAYFCASSPTSRNQPQHFGDGTRLSIL.

The rearrangement links TRBV7-2 to TRBJ2-7; 8 nucleotides line up with TRBD2. CDR1 is SGHTA and CDR2 is FQGNSA in the germline V gene. J was trimmed by 1 base and V by 3 bases; bases with no gene match: 5. CDR3 size: 15 residues. The CDR3: CASSFGASGSYEQYF. As DNA, the CDR3 is TGTGCCAGCAGCTTTGGGGCTAGCGGGTCCTACGAGCAGTACTTC.

The genes are TRBV3-1 (or the pseudogene TRBV3-2) and TRBJ1-1; a weak D match, TRBD1 (6 bases). Germline assignment: CDR1 LGHDT and CDR2 YNNKEL (reference sequence). The CDR3 is 14 residues long. V gave up 2 bases and J gave up 0 bases, with 7 bases separating them. The CDR3 reads CASSQTGMNTEAFF. As DNA, the CDR3 is TGTGCCAGCAGCCAAACAGGGATGAACACTGAAGCTTTCTTT.

This clone was recorded only once. The chain has TRBV6-4 and TRBJ1-3, with a weak D call TRBD1 (6 bases). Trimming removed 3 bases from V and 2 bases from J, with 17 bases in between. Germline V gives CDR1 MRHNA, CDR2 SNTAGT. CDR3 length: 17 residues. This chain's CDR3 is CASSDNLRRTAGNTIYF. CDR3 sequence (DNA): TGTGCCAGCAGTGATAACCTAAGGAGGACAGCTGGAAACACCATATATTTT.

J is TRBJ2-6 and V is TRBV7-2; 10 nucleotides line up with TRBD2. V was clipped by 2 bases and J by 1 base; unmatched bases: 8. Germline CDR1 is SGHTA and CDR2 is FQGNSA. This CDR3 contains 19 residues. The CDR3 DNA reads TGTGCCAGCAGCTTAATATTGCTAGCGGGAGTATCTGGGGCCAACGTCCTGACTTTC. The encoded protein is CASSLILLAGVSGANVLTF.

The CDR3: CASSLGAGGNTIYF. The CDR3 bases are TGCGCCAGCAGCTTGGGGGCAGGGGGAAACACCATATATTTT. The chain joins TRBV5-1 to TRBJ1-3, with a tentative D call TRBD1 (5 bases). The germline V gene has CDR1 SGHRS and CDR2 YFSETQ. V lost 0 bases, J lost 4 bases, and 8 bases lay in between. CDR3 size: 14 residues.

The CDR3 coding sequence is TGCGCCAGCAGCTTAACAGGGGAAGCGGACACCATATATTTT. Protein: CASSLTGEADTIYF. This sequence joins TRBV5-1 and TRBJ1-3; 7 bases are a match to TRBD1. This CDR3 is 14 amino acids long. J was trimmed by 8 bases and V by 2 bases; bases with no gene match: 7. Germline-derived CDR1 and CDR2 are SGHRS and YFSETQ.

The genes are TRBV3-1 (or the pseudogene TRBV3-2) and TRBJ1-2; a possible D gene is TRBD1 (6 bases). CDR3 size: 13 residues. Germline CDR1 is LGHDT and CDR2 is YNNKEL (reference sequence). V lost 3 bases, J lost 4 bases, and 9 bases lay in between. CDR3 in amino acids: CASSHLDSYGYTF. CDR3 nucleotides: TGTGCCAGCAGCCACTTGGACAGCTATGGCTACACCTTC.

The chain uses TRBV5-1 and TRBJ1-1; TRBD1 is a possible D gene (6 bases). Trimming removed 0 bases at V and 2 bases at J, with 14 bases between. The germline V gene has CDR1 SGHRS and CDR2 YFSETQ. This CDR3 has 16 amino acids. The CDR3 DNA reads TGCGCCAGCAGCTTGGCGGGGGGGCTGGACAACACTGAAGCTTTCTTT. The encoded protein is CASSLAGGLDNTEAFF.

This chain connects TRBV28 to TRBJ2-3, with D maybe TRBD1 (6 bases). The germline V gene encodes CDR1 MDHEN and CDR2 SYDVKM. The CDR3 length is 11 residues. The V gene lost 11 bases and the J gene lost 6 bases, with 12 bases spanning the gap. CDR3 sequence: CASRGWDTQYF. Here the CDR3 DNA reads TGTGCCTCCAGGGGATGGGATACGCAGTATTTT. The full variable domain, completed using reference TRBV28 and TRBJ2-3, is DVKVTQSSRYLVKRTGEKVFLECVQDMDHENMFWYRQDPGLGLRLIYFSYDVKMKEKGDIPEGYSVSREKKERFSLILESASTNQTSMYLCASRGWDTQYFGPGTRLTVL.

The CDR3 spells CASSIIGRGNSPLHF. CDR3 DNA sequence: TGTGCCAGTAGTATAATAGGGCGGGGGAATTCACCCCTCCACTTT. The V call is TRBV19, the J call TRBJ1-6, with D possibly TRBD1 on 5 matching bases. V was cut by 2 bases and J by 7 bases, with 12 bases left in between. Per germline, CDR1 LNHDA and CDR2 SQIVND (reference sequence). This CDR3 region has 15 residues.

The CDR3 loop is CASSFGSGRGDTQYF. The CDR3 DNA reads as TGTGCCAGCAGTTTCGGAAGCGGGAGAGGGGATACGCAGTATTTT. V and J are TRBV27 and TRBJ2-3; 8 nucleotides agree with TRBD2. This CDR3 has 15 amino acids. Germline CDR1 and CDR2: MNHEY and SMNVEV (reference sequence). With 3 bases clipped from V and 6 bases from J, the junction kept 8 bases outside the gene matches.

This clone was detected only a few times. This same CDR3 is encoded by further DNA sequences in the sample. The chain combines TRBV4-1 with TRBJ1-5; TRBD1 might be the D (5 bases). From germline, CDR1 is MGHRA and CDR2 YSYEKL. Trimming removed 3 bases at V and 2 bases at J, with 14 bases between. The length of the CDR3 is 16 residues. The DNA of the CDR3 is TGCGCCAGCAGCCAGGACGGGGGTCTGGGCAATCAGCCCCAGCATTTT. Its protein product is CASSQDGGLGNQPQHF.

The chain couples TRBV11-1 to TRBJ1-1, with 8 nucleotides matching TRBD1. This CDR3 comprises 12 residues. V lost 4 bases, J lost 11 bases, and 6 bases stayed unmatched. The germline V gene encodes CDR1 SGHAT and CDR2 FQDESV (reference sequence). CDR3 residues: CASSYDRGSAFF. The CDR3 DNA sequence: TGTGCCAGCAGCTACGACAGGGGATCGGCTTTCTTT.

The V gene is TRBV29-1, the J gene TRBJ2-5; TRBD1 aligns across 11 bases. Per the germline V gene, CDR1 is SQVTM and CDR2 is ANQGSEA. V lost 7 bases to trimming and J lost 6 bases; unmatched junction nucleotides: 4. This CDR3 region has 12 residues. The CDR3: CSGGTGGKTQYF. CDR3 nucleotide sequence: TGCAGCGGAGGGACAGGGGGGAAGACCCAGTACTTC.

A single count supports this clone. The chain links TRBV25-1 to TRBJ2-7; D unclear. Germline V lookup: CDR1 MGHDK, CDR2 SYGVNS. The V gene lost 6 bases and the J gene lost 0 bases, with 3 bases spanning the gap. There are 11 residues in the CDR3. The CDR3 loop is CASSVSYEQYF. The DNA for the CDR3 is TGTGCCAGCAGCGTCTCCTACGAGCAGTACTTC.

The gene calls are TRBV27 and TRBJ1-4; 10 nucleotides align to TRBD1. Germline loops: CDR1 MNHEY, CDR2 SMNVEV (reference sequence). The CDR3 length is 15 residues. The ends lost 0 bases at V and 6 bases at J; junction bases unmatched: 1. The DNA of the CDR3 is TGTGCCAGCAGTTTATCCGGGACAGGGGATGAAAAACTGTTTTTT. The encoded protein is CASSLSGTGDEKLFF.

The chain links TRBV30 to TRBJ1-4, with D hard to call. With 4 bases removed from V and 0 bases from J, the gap between germline ends came to 9 bases. Germline lookup yields CDR1 GTSNPN and CDR2 SVGIG (reference sequence). The CDR3 sequence is 14 residues long. The CDR3 loop reads CAWNLETTNEKLFF. The CDR3 DNA is TGTGCCTGGAATTTGGAGACAACTAATGAAAAACTGTTTTTT.

This chain connects TRBV6-5 to TRBJ2-7, with 8 bases identical to TRBD2. Germline V gene sequence: CDR1 MNHEY, CDR2 SVGAGI. After removal of 7 bases from V and 2 bases from J, the junction contained 7 bases not matched to a gene. The CDR3 is made up of 14 amino acids. The chain's CDR3 is CASNRGGPAYEQYF. The CDR3 DNA sequence: TGTGCCAGCAATCGGGGGGGGCCCGCCTACGAGCAGTACTTC.

The CDR3 nucleotides read TGTGCCAGCAGTGCCTCCCGAGGGCGGGAGACCCAGTACTTC. Amino acid sequence: CASSASRGRETQYF. This chain joins TRBV2 and TRBJ2-5; possibly TRBD2 for D (5 bases). Germline V gene lookup returns CDR1 SNHLY and CDR2 FYNNEI. The V and J ends lost 4 bases and 5 bases respectively, with 14 bases between them. This CDR3 is 14 amino acids long.

This chain joins TRBV10-3 and TRBJ1-2; 9 nucleotides align to TRBD1. In germline, CDR1 is ENHRY, CDR2 SYGVKD. The CDR3 sequence is 13 residues long. Trimming at V came to 4 bases and at J to 8 bases, leaving 5 bases not matched to a gene. In nucleotides, the CDR3 is TGTGCCATCAGTGGACAGGGGGTTGGCGGCTACACCTTC. This translates into CAISGQGVGGYTF.

The genes are TRBV6-1 and TRBJ1-1; D is possibly TRBD1 (5 bases). From germline, CDR1 is MNHNS and CDR2 SASEGT. The V and J ends lost 3 bases and 2 bases respectively, with 7 bases between them. CDR3 length: 13 amino acids. In DNA, the CDR3 is TGTGCCAGCAGTGACAGGGTCAACACTGAAGCTTTCTTT. This gives the protein CASSDRVNTEAFF.

The chain recombines TRBV27 with TRBJ1-2; 9 bases align to TRBD1. The CDR3 contains 17 residues. Germline CDR1 and CDR2: MNHEY and SMNVEV (reference sequence). V dropped 0 bases and J dropped 5; count of bases not matched to a gene: 10. CDR3 bases: TGTGCCAGCAGTTTATCGCGACACCGGGACAGGGTGTATGGCTACACCTTC. Encoded protein: CASSLSRHRDRVYGYTF.

J is TRBJ1-1 and V is TRBV29-1; no firm D call. The CDR3 has 13 amino acids. CDR1 is SQVTM and CDR2 is ANQGSEA in the germline V gene. Trimming pared 2 bases from V and 3 bases from J, leaving 10 bases between. Here the CDR3 reads CSVEQNRDTEAFF. CDR3 bases: TGCAGCGTTGAACAAAACAGAGACACTGAAGCTTTCTTT.

The rearrangement uses TRBV10-3 and TRBJ2-6; 7 bases align to TRBD2. This CDR3 is 18 amino acids long. The V and J ends lost 6 bases and 2 bases, in that order; junction bases with no gene match: 13. Germline V gene data show CDR1 as ENHRY and CDR2 as SYGVKD. The CDR3 spells CAIRGSGREGTGANVLTF. In DNA, the CDR3 is TGTGCCATCAGGGGTTCCGGCAGGGAGGGAACTGGGGCCAACGTCCTGACTTTC.

The chain has TRBV28 and TRBJ2-5, with 9 bases that match TRBD2. The CDR3 has 20 residues. Germline CDR1 reads MDHEN; CDR2 reads SYDVKM. With 1 base clipped from V and 0 bases from J, the junction kept 15 bases outside the gene matches. The CDR3 here is CASSLSRGLAGPPHQETQYF. CDR3 in DNA: TGTGCCAGCAGTTTATCCCGCGGGCTAGCGGGACCCCCCCACCAAGAGACCCAGTACTTC.

The chain couples TRBV6-5 to TRBJ2-7, with D possibly being TRBD1 (6 bases). Germline V gene data show CDR1 as MNHEY and CDR2 as SVGAGI. V was trimmed by 5 bases and J by 2 bases, leaving 13 bases between them. The CDR3 is 14 residues long. In DNA form, the CDR3 reads TGTGCCAGCAGTACTCGGACAGCCCCCTACGAGCAGTACTTC. It specifies CASSTRTAPYEQYF.

The V call is TRBV7-2, the J call TRBJ2-1; D not resolved. Germline CDR1 and CDR2: SGHTA and FQGNSA. The CDR3 spans 16 residues. With 0 bases removed from V and 4 bases from J, the gap between germline ends came to 13 bases. CDR3 sequence reads: CASSLAALPSYNEQFF. The DNA for the CDR3 is TGTGCCAGCAGCTTAGCGGCATTACCATCGTACAATGAGCAGTTCTTC.

V usage is TRBV18 and J usage is TRBJ1-2; TRBD1 matches 9 bases. V lost 3 bases, J lost 7 bases, and 6 bases stayed unmatched. CDR3 size: 14 residues. The germline CDR1 and CDR2 sequences are KGHSH and LQKENI. CDR3 nucleotide sequence: TGTGCCAGCTCACCGGGACAGGGCTCTATTGGCTACACCTTC. Its translation: CASSPGQGSIGYTF.

The genes are TRBV28 and TRBJ1-4, with D possibly matching TRBD1 (6 bases). V shed 5 bases and J shed 0 bases, with 13 bases lying between them. The length of the CDR3 is 16 residues. CDR1 is MDHEN and CDR2 is SYDVKM in the germline V gene. The CDR3 loop is CASSLQGVATNEKLFF. For the CDR3, the DNA is TGTGCCAGCAGTCTACAGGGCGTTGCAACTAATGAAAAACTGTTTTTT. The entire variable domain, with the rest obtained from reference TRBV28 and TRBJ1-4, is as follows: DVKVTQSSRYLVKRTGEKVFLECVQDMDHENMFWYRQDPGLGLRLIYFSYDVKMKEKGDIPEGYSVSREKKERFSLILESASTNQTSMYLCASSLQGVATNEKLFFGSGTQLSVL.

This rearrangement joins TRBV5-1 to TRBJ1-6; TRBD1 might be the D (5 bases). This CDR3 is 13 amino acids long. CDR1 and CDR2 from the germline V gene are SGHRS and YFSETQ. V was trimmed by 3 bases and J by 5 bases, leaving 6 bases between them. The DNA of the CDR3 is TGCGCCAGCAGCTCGGGGGATAATTCACCCCTCCACTTT. Protein sequence: CASSSGDNSPLHF.